What follows are 6 T cell receptor beta chains derived from one specimen sequenced in a study of T cell clusters in autoimmune cytopenias. Each sample's input was around 250 ng genomic DNA, some 38,000 genome equivalents. TRB rearrangements were amplified by touch-down multiplex PCR with mixed TRB-A/B primers. TCRdb re-called the multiplex PCR reads; every CDR3 protein appears as one record, without DNA. This sample's clone table lists more than 12,000 distinct CDR3 sequences. The same sample was also studied in work on T cell repertoires in aging, cancer and after chemotherapy.

Sequencing was done on a sample of peripheral blood. Receptor source: a human donor in good health.

V gene TRBV30 combines with J gene TRBJ2-7; TCRdb's D call of TRBD2 is untestable without DNA. CDR3 size: 14 residues. CDR1 is GTSNPN and CDR2 is SVGIG in the germline V gene (reference sequence). CDR3 protein: CAWSVEGFTYEQYF. The complete variable domain, with remaining parts taken from reference TRBV30 and TRBJ2-7, reads SQTIHQWPATLVQPVGSPLSLECTVEGTSNPNLYWYRQAAGRGLQLLFYSVGIGQISSEVPQNLSASRPQDRQFILSSKKLLLSDSGFYLCAWSVEGFTYEQYFGPGTRLTVT.

The CDR3 protein is CASSSGTSGREQFF. The chain uses TRBV7-9 and TRBJ2-1; the TCRdb call, TRBD2, lacks DNA for checking. The CDR3 length is 14 residues. From germline, CDR1 is SEHNR and CDR2 FQNEAQ (reference sequence).

The chain uses TRBV15 and TRBJ1-4. The CDR3 runs 15 residues. Looked up from germline, CDR1 is LNHNV and CDR2 is YYDKDF (reference sequence). This CDR3 is CATSREGVSYEKLFF.

V and J are TRBV6-5 and TRBJ1-6. CDR3 length equals 15 residues. Germline V gene sequence: CDR1 MNHEY, CDR2 SVGAGI. The CDR3 region is CASSYDISSRLPLHF.

V is TRBV12-3 or TRBV12-4 and J is TRBJ2-1. The CDR3 runs to 13 residues. CDR3 residues: CASSLSPNNEQFF.

The gene calls are TRBV6-5 and TRBJ2-1; the TRBD2 assignment by TCRdb is unverifiable without DNA. Looked up from germline, CDR1 is MNHEY and CDR2 is SVGAGI. This CDR3 contains 13 residues. The CDR3 is CASSRLETSEQFF.